This T cell receptor (beta chain) was found in a study of sequential checkpoint blockade in melanoma. Profiled with immunoSEQ multiplex PCR; TCRdb holds only in-frame clones, not every one. The sample has 15,000 to 20,000 clones; 74% are singletons. The sample's treatment: randomized to nivolumab then ipilimumab (arm A) or the reverse (arm B). From thawed PBMCs, live CD3+CD8+ cells negative for CD19 and CD56 were sorted. This CDR3 spans 15 amino acids. Germline CDR1 is SGHNT and CDR2 is YYREEE (reference sequence). After removal of 5 bases from V and 0 bases from J, the junction contained 6 bases not matched to a gene.

The chain combines TRBV5-4 with TRBJ2-7; TRBD2 matches 9 bases. This sample comprised CD8+ T cells sorted from blood (inferred from file names), obtained from a patient given nivolumab and ipilimumab in sequence. This receptor was taken from a human donor with melanoma. The CDR3 is CASRRAGGGSYEQYF. The CDR3 coding sequence is TGTGCCAGCAGAAGAGCGGGGGGTGGCTCCTACGAGCAGTACTTC.